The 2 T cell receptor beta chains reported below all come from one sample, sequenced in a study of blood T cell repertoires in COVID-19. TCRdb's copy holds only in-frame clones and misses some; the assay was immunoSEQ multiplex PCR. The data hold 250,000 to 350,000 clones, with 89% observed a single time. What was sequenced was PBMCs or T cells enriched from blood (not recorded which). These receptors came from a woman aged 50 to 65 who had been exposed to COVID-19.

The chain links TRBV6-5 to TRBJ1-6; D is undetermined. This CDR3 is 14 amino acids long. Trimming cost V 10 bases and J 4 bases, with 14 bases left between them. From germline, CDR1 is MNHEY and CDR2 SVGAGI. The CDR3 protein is CATALPGYNSPLHF. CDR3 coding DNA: TGTGCCACCGCCCTCCCGGGGTATAATTCACCCCTCCACTTT.

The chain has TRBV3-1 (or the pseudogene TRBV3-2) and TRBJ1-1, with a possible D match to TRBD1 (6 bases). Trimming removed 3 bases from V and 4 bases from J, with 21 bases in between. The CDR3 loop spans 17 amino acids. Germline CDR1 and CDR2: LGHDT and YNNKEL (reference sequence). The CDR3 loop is CASSHRRDIRAGTEAFF. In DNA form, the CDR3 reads TGTGCCAGCAGCCACCGACGGGACATCCGGGCGGGCACTGAAGCTTTCTTT.